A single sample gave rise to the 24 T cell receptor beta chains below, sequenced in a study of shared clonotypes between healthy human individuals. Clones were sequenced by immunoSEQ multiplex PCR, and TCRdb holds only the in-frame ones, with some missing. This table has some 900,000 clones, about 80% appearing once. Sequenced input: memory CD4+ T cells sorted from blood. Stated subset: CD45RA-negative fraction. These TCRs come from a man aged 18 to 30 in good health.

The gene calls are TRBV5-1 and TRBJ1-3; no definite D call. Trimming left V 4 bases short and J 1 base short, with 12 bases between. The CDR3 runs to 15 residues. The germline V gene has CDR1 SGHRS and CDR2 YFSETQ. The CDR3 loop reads CASSPGLESGNTIYF. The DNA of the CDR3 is TGCGCCAGCAGCCCGGGCCTCGAATCTGGAAACACCATATATTTT.

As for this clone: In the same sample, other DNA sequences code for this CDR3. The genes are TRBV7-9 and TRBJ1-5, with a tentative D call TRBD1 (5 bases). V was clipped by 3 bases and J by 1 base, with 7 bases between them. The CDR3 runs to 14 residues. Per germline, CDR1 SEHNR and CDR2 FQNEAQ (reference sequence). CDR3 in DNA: TGTGCCAGCAGCTTGACAGAGAGCAATCAGCCCCAGCATTTT. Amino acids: CASSLTESNQPQHF.

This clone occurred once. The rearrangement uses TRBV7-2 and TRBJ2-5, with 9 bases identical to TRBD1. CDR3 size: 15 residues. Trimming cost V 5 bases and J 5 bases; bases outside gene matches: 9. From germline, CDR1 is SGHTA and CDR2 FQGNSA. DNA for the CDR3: TGTGCCAGCAGCGTGGGACAGGGTTCCAGGGAGACCCAGTACTTC. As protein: CASSVGQGSRETQYF.

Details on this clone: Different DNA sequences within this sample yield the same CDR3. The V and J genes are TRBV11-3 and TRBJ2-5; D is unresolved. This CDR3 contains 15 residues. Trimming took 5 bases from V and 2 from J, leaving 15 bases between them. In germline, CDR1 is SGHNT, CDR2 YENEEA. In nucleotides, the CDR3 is TGTGCCAGCAGCCTAGGCGGAGCACCGCAAGAGACCCAGTACTTC. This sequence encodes CASSLGGAPQETQYF.

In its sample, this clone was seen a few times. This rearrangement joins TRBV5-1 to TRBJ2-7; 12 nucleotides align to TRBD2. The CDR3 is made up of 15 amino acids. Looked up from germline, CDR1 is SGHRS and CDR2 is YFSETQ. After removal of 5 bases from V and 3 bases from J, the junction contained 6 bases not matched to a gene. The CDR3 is CASRLTSGSVYEQYF. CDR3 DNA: TGCGCCAGCAGATTGACTAGCGGGAGTGTCTACGAGCAGTACTTC.

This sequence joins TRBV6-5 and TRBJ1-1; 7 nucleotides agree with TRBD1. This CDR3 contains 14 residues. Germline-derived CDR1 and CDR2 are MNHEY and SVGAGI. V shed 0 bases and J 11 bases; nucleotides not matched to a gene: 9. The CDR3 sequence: CASSYSPTGRWAFF. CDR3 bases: TGTGCCAGCAGTTACTCGCCGACAGGGCGGTGGGCTTTCTTT.

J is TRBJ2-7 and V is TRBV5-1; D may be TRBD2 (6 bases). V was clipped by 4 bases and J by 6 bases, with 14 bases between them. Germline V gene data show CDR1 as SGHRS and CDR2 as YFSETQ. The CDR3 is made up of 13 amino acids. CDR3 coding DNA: TGCGCCAGCAGCACGCCGGGAGCTAGCGAGCAGTACTTC. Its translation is CASSTPGASEQYF.

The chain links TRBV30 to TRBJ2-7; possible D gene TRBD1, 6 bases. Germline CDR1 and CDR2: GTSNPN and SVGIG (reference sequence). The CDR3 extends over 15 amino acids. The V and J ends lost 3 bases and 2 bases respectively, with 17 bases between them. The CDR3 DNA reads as TGTGCCTGGAGCCGCAAGACAGGTCTGACCTACGAGCAGTACTTC. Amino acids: CAWSRKTGLTYEQYF.

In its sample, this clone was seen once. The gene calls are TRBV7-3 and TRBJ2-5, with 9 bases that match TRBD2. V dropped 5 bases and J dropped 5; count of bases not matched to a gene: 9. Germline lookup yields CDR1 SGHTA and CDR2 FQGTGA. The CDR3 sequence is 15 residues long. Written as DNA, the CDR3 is TGTGCCAGCAGCCCCTCGGGACTAGCCGCGGAGACCCAGTACTTC. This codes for CASSPSGLAAETQYF.

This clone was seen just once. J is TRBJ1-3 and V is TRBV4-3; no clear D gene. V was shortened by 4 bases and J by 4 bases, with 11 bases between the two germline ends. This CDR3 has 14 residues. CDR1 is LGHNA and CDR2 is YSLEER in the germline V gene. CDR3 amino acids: CASSRDVGGNTIYF. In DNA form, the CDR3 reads TGCGCCAGCAGCCGAGACGTGGGAGGAAACACCATATATTTT.

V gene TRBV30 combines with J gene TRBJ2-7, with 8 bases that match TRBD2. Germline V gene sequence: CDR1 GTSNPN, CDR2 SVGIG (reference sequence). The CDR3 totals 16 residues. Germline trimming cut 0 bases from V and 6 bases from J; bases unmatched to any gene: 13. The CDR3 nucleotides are TGTGCCTGGAGTGTGAGGGCCTCGCTAGCGGGCATCGAGCAGTACTTC. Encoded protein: CAWSVRASLAGIEQYF.

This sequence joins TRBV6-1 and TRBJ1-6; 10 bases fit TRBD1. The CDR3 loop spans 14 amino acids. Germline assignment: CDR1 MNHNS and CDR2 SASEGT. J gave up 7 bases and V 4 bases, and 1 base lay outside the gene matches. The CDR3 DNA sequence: TGTGCCAGCAGTGCGACAGGGGGCAATTCACCCCTCCACTTT. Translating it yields CASSATGGNSPLHF.

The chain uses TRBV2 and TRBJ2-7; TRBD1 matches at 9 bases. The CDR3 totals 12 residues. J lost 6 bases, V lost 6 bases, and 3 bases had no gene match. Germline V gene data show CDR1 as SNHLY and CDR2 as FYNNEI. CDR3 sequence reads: CASREDRGEQYF. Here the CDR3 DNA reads TGTGCCAGCAGGGAGGACAGGGGCGAGCAGTACTTC.

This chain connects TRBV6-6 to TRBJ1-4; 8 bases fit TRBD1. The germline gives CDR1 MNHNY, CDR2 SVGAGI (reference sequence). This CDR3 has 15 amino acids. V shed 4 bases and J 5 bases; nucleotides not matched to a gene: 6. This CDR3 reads CASSFGQGGNEKLFF. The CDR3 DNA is TGTGCCAGCAGTTTCGGACAGGGTGGGAATGAAAAACTGTTTTTT.

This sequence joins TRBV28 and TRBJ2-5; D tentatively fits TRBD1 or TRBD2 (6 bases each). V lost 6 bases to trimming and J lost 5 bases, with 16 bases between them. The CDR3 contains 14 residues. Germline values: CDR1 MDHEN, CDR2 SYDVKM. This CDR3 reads CASSHLGGQETQYF. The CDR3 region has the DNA TGTGCCAGCAGCCACTTAGGGGGGCAGGAGACCCAGTACTTC.

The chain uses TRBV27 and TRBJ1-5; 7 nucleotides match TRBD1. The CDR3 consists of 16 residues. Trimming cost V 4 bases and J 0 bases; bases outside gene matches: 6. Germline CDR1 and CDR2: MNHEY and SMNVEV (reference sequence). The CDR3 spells CASSYNRGSSNQPQHF. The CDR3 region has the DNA TGTGCCAGCAGTTATAACAGGGGTAGTAGCAATCAGCCCCAGCATTTT.

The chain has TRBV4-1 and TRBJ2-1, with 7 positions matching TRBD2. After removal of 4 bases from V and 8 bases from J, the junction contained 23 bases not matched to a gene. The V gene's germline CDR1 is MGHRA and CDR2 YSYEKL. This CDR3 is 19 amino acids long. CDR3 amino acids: CASSLKPLQGTKLKDEQFF. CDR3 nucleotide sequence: TGCGCCAGCAGCCTCAAACCCCTCCAAGGGACTAAATTAAAGGATGAGCAGTTCTTC.

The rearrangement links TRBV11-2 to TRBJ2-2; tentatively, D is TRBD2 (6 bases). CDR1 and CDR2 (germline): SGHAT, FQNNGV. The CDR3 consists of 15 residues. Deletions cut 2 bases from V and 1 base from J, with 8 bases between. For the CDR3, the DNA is TGTGCCAGCAGCTTATTCGGGGGGAACACCGGGGAGCTGTTTTTT. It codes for CASSLFGGNTGELFF.

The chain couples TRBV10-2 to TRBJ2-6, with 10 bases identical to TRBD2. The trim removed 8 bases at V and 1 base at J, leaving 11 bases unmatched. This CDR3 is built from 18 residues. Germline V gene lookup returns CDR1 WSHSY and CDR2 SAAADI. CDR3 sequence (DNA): TGCGCCAGCGCCGTCAGTTCTAGCGGGAGATCTGGGGCCAACGTCCTGACTTTC. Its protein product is CASAVSSSGRSGANVLTF.

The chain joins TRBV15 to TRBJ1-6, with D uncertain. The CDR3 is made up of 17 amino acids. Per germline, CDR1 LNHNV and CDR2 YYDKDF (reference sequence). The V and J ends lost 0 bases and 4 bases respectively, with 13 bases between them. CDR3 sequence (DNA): TGTGCCACCAGCAGAGATGGGCGGGTCCGTTATAATTCACCCCTCCACTTT. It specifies CATSRDGRVRYNSPLHF.

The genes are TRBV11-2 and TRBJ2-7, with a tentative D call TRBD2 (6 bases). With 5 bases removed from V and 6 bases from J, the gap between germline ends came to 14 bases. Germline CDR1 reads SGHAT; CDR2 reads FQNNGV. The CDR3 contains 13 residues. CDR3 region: CASSPTGRPEQYF. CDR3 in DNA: TGTGCCAGCAGCCCGACCGGGAGACCCGAGCAGTACTTC.

CDR3 nucleotides: TGTGCCAGAAGCCAACAGGGGAGGTTGACCACTGAAGCTTTCTTT. Translated, it gives CARSQQGRLTTEAFF. The gene calls are TRBV5-3 and TRBJ1-1; 7 nucleotides agree with TRBD1. TRBV5-3 is reported as an ORF; its role is uncertain. This CDR3 contains 15 residues. V was clipped by 4 bases and J by 4 bases; unmatched bases: 10.

Here the CDR3 reads CASSPLAYEQYF. DNA for the CDR3: TGTGCCAGCAGTCCTCTAGCCTACGAGCAGTACTTC. The chain uses TRBV6-1 and TRBJ2-7; D ambiguous. The germline V gene encodes CDR1 MNHNS and CDR2 SASEGT. The CDR3 loop spans 12 amino acids. The V end lost 5 bases, the J end lost 2 bases, and 7 bases lay between the germline ends.

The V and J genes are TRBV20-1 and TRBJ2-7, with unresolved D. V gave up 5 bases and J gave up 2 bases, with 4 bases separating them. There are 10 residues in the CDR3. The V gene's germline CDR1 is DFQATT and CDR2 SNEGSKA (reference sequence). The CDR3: CSAWAYEQYF. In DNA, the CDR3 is TGCAGTGCTTGGGCCTACGAGCAGTACTTC.